Listed below are T cell receptor beta chains from one sample, sequenced in a study of identical twins. Using its own MiXCR run on the 5' RACE reads, TCRdb lists one record per CDR3 protein. Counted here are some 190,000 distinct CDR3 sequences, about 15% occurring once; the ten biggest clones make up roughly two fifths. The same sample was also studied in work on T cells expressing NK-cell markers.

Sequencing used CD8+ T cells sorted from blood. These receptors were obtained from a woman aged 18-29 years in good health. CDR3s include the opening cysteine and the closing phenylalanine or tryptophan. D genes are given only for firm matches. Size is omitted from some rows. Given values are once, few, many or a class for expanded clones.

size	J	V	D	CDR3	DNA
.	TRBJ1-1	TRBV9	TRBD1	CASSSRDREGNTEAFF	TGTGCCAGCAGCTCCCGGGACAGGGAGGGGAACACTGAAGCTTTCTTT
.	TRBJ2-1	TRBV30	TRBD2	CAWSFSSGSYEQFF	TGTGCCTGGAGTTTTTCTAGCGGGAGCTATGAGCAGTTCTTC
few	TRBJ2-7	TRBV7-9	.	CASSPPGYEQYF	TGTGCCAGCAGCCCCCCTGGGTACGAGCAGTACTTC
.	TRBJ2-7	TRBV5-4	.	CASSDGVPNEQYF	TGTGCCAGCAGCGACGGGGTGCCCAACGAGCAGTACTTC
few	TRBJ1-1	TRBV27	.	CASTEGMNTEAFF	TGTGCCAGCACAGAGGGGATGAACACTGAAGCTTTCTTT
few	TRBJ2-2	TRBV12-3/TRBV12-4	TRBD2	CASSFGGGITGELFF	TGTGCCAGCAGTTTTGGGGGGGGGATCACCGGGGAGCTGTTTTTT
.	TRBJ1-1	TRBV15	.	CATSNPGWNTEAFF	TGTGCCACCAGCAATCCCGGGTGGAACACTGAAGCTTTCTTT
few	TRBJ2-1	TRBV6-5	.	CASGAINEQFF	TGTGCCAGCGGGGCGATAAATGAGCAGTTCTTC
few	TRBJ2-1	TRBV7-8	.	CASSLGIGRSEQFF	TGTGCCAGCAGCTTAGGTATAGGGAGGAGCGAGCAGTTCTTC
.	TRBJ2-7	TRBV20-1	.	CSARGVPYSYEQYF	TGCAGTGCTCGAGGGGTCCCCTACTCCTACGAGCAGTACTTC
.	TRBJ1-2	TRBV29-1	.	CSVDRTAGHFF	TGCAGCGTTGACCGAACGGCAGGTCACTTCTTC
.	TRBJ2-1	TRBV7-9	.	CASSLVDWNEQFF	TGTGCCAGCAGCTTAGTCGACTGGAATGAGCAGTTCTTC
.	TRBJ2-1	TRBV24-1	.	CALGGGYNEQFF	TGTGCCTTAGGAGGGGGTTACAATGAGCAGTTCTTC
.	TRBJ2-1	TRBV9	TRBD2	CASSGRISGSSYNEQFF	TGTGCCAGCAGCGGACGTATTAGCGGGAGTTCCTACAATGAGCAGTTCTTC
.	TRBJ2-1	TRBV12-3/TRBV12-4	.	CASSSWGAGNNEQFF	TGTGCCAGCAGTTCCTGGGGGGCAGGGAACAATGAGCAGTTCTTC
.	TRBJ2-3	TRBV5-5	TRBD2	CASSLGLGRTDTQYF	TGTGCCAGCAGCCTAGGACTAGGGCGCACAGATACGCAGTATTTT
few	TRBJ1-2	TRBV7-9	.	CASSLGAEYGYTF	TGTGCCAGCAGCTTAGGGGCCGAGTATGGCTACACCTTC
few	TRBJ1-1	TRBV3-1	.	CASSQDSSRVNENTEAFF	TGTGCCAGCAGCCAAGATTCGAGCAGGGTTAATGAGAACACTGAAGCTTTCTTT
.	TRBJ1-1	TRBV6-5	.	CASSYIGRLPEAFF	TGTGCCAGCAGTTACATCGGCAGGCTTCCAGAAGCTTTCTTT
.	TRBJ1-5	TRBV4-3	.	CASSPQGLGQPQHF	TGCGCCAGCAGCCCCCAGGGTTTGGGTCAGCCCCAGCATTTT
.	TRBJ2-7	TRBV10-3	.	CATSTSSSYEQYF	TGTGCCACGTCGACTTCAAGCTCCTACGAGCAGTACTTC
.	TRBJ2-4	TRBV6-2/TRBV6-3	.	CASSYYHTVEQEESKNIQYF	TGTGCCAGCAGTTACTACCACACGGTCGAGCAGGAAGAAAGCAAAAACATTCAGTACTTC
.	TRBJ2-7	TRBV5-5	.	CASSSLTATSEQYF	TGTGCCAGCAGCTCCCTGACAGCGACTAGCGAGCAGTACTTC
.	TRBJ1-5	TRBV7-8	.	CASSFLGSNRPQHF	TGTGCCAGCAGCTTTCTCGGGTCCAATCGGCCCCAGCATTTT
few	TRBJ2-5	TRBV9	.	CASSVRSDQETQYF	TGTGCCAGCAGCGTAAGGTCGGACCAAGAGACCCAGTACTTC
few	TRBJ1-2	TRBV7-9	TRBD1	CASSLTPGQGSNYGYTF	TGTGCCAGCAGCTTAACCCCGGGACAGGGGTCTAACTATGGCTACACCTTC
.	TRBJ2-1	TRBV18	TRBD2	CASSPSGGALDEQFF	TGTGCCAGCTCACCTAGCGGGGGGGCGTTGGATGAGCAGTTCTTC
.	TRBJ2-1	TRBV29-1	TRBD1	CSSRDRGFQFF	TGCAGCAGCCGGGACAGGGGATTCCAGTTCTTC
.	TRBJ2-7	TRBV10-2	.	CASMKGGAYLSYEQYF	TGCGCCAGCATGAAAGGGGGAGCCTACCTGAGCTACGAGCAGTACTTC
.	TRBJ1-2	TRBV20-1	.	CSARAVEHNYGYTF	TGCAGTGCTAGAGCCGTCGAACATAACTATGGCTACACCTTC
few	TRBJ2-5	TRBV10-3	TRBD2	CAISGGLAGAEETQYF	TGTGCCATCAGTGGGGGACTAGCGGGAGCGGAAGAGACCCAGTACTTC
few	TRBJ2-3	TRBV4-2	.	CASSQELKTTDTQYF	TGTGCCAGCAGCCAAGAGTTGAAGACCACAGATACGCAGTATTTT
.	TRBJ1-1	TRBV29-1	.	CSVGLGDSGTEAFF	TGCAGCGTTGGTTTGGGGGACTCGGGCACTGAAGCTTTCTTT
few	TRBJ2-7	TRBV11-2	.	CASRRTSVYEQYF	TGTGCCAGCAGACGGACATCCGTCTACGAGCAGTACTTC
few	TRBJ2-5	TRBV7-3	TRBD2	CASSLTGGAGETQYF	TGTGCCAGCAGCTTGACCGGGGGGGCCGGTGAGACCCAGTACTTC
.	TRBJ2-3	TRBV7-9	.	CASSLESSDTQYF	TGTGCCAGCAGCTTAGAGTCGTCAGATACGCAGTATTTT
.	TRBJ2-2	TRBV6-1	.	CASSPPGTERTGELFF	TGTGCCAGCAGTCCACCCGGGACGGAAAGAACCGGGGAGCTGTTTTTT
.	TRBJ2-4	TRBV6-2/TRBV6-3	.	CASSPPTADLNIQYF	TGTGCCAGCAGCCCACCTACAGCAGACTTAAACATTCAGTACTTC
medium-sized	TRBJ2-3	TRBV11-2	.	CASSSYRTADTDTQYF	TGTGCCAGCAGCTCCTACAGGACCGCGGACACAGATACGCAGTATTTT
few	TRBJ2-1	TRBV12-3/TRBV12-4	.	CASSFEGEDEQFF	TGTGCCAGCAGTTTTGAGGGAGAGGATGAGCAGTTCTTC
.	TRBJ2-1	TRBV9	.	CASSVAGAAEQFF	TGTGCCAGCAGCGTAGCGGGGGCCGCTGAGCAGTTCTTC
few	TRBJ2-1	TRBV6-1	.	CASSPDRTGYNEQFF	TGTGCCAGCAGCCCTGACCGGACCGGTTACAATGAGCAGTTCTTC